Below, 2 T cell receptor beta chains from the same sample are listed, as sequenced in a study of blood T cell repertoires in COVID-19. Generated by immunoSEQ multiplex PCR, the TCRdb table keeps only in-frame clones and is missing some. This table holds about 240,000 clones, 87% found once. Sequenced input: peripheral blood. Every receptor here comes from a man aged 55 to 69 who had recovered from COVID-19.

The V and J genes are TRBV7-2 and TRBJ1-2; 9 positions agree with TRBD1. The ends lost 5 bases at V and 4 bases at J; junction bases unmatched: 2. There are 13 residues in the CDR3. Germline CDR1 is SGHTA and CDR2 is FQGNSA. CDR3 sequence (DNA): TGTGCCAGCAGCGCGGGACAGGGCTATGGCTACACCTTC. Translating gives CASSAGQGYGYTF.

The chain joins TRBV9 to TRBJ2-5, with TRBD2 identical over 7 bases. In germline, CDR1 is SGDLS, CDR2 YYNGEE. V was clipped by 6 bases and J by 5 bases; unmatched bases: 13. The CDR3 sequence is 15 residues long. The CDR3 bases are TGTGCCAGCACCGCGGGCGGGGGTACGCGGGAGACCCAGTACTTC. It encodes CASTAGGGTRETQYF.